These 24 T cell receptor beta chains were sequenced from one sample in a study of cytomegalovirus exposure and HLA in healthy donors. PCR used 60 Vbeta primers and 13 Jbeta primers. TCRdb's copy holds only in-frame clones and misses some; the assay was immunoSEQ multiplex PCR. The sample table includes 100,000 to 150,000 clones. The sample was PBMCs. These receptors came from a woman aged 40 to 50 in good health and CMV-seronegative.

The chain employs TRBV7-2 and TRBJ1-2; 7 bases are shared with TRBD1. The germline V gene encodes CDR1 SGHTA and CDR2 FQGNSA. The CDR3 is made up of 15 amino acids. With V trimmed by 1 base and J by 5 bases, 7 bases remained unmatched. CDR3 region: CASSLVMSGGYGYTF. CDR3 bases: TGTGCCAGCAGCTTAGTTATGTCAGGGGGATATGGCTACACCTTC.

V gene TRBV28 combines with J gene TRBJ1-5, with TRBD1 identical over 12 bases. V dropped 6 bases and J dropped 4; count of bases not matched to a gene: 10. The germline V gene has CDR1 MDHEN and CDR2 SYDVKM. The CDR3 is 17 amino acids. The CDR3 region has the DNA TGTGCCAGCAGGGACACCGGGACAGGGGGCGGTAATCAGCCCCAGCATTTT. This gives the protein CASRDTGTGGGNQPQHF.

The V call is TRBV11-3, the J call TRBJ2-1, with a weak D call TRBD1 (6 bases). The CDR3 spans 14 residues. V was cut by 2 bases and J by 7 bases, with 12 bases left in between. CDR1 and CDR2 (germline): SGHNT, YENEEA. CDR3 DNA: TGTGCCAGCAGCTTAAGGGTGGGGACAAATGAGCAGTTCTTC. This translates into CASSLRVGTNEQFF.

V is TRBV7-3 and J is TRBJ2-1; 10 bases match TRBD2. The CDR3 extends over 14 amino acids. Germline lookup yields CDR1 SGHTA and CDR2 FQGTGA. The junction had 7 bases not matched to a gene; V was cut back by 5 bases and J by 9 bases. CDR3 nucleotide sequence: TGTGCCAGCAGCCCCAGCGGGGGGGTCGGTGAGCAGTTCTTC. Protein sequence: CASSPSGGVGEQFF.

The chain recombines TRBV6-5 with TRBJ1-4, with D hard to call. This CDR3 is 14 amino acids long. Trimming left V 2 bases short and J 4 bases short, with 8 bases between. Germline values: CDR1 MNHEY, CDR2 SVGAGI. CDR3 nucleotides: TGTGCCAGCAGTTACGGGCTTGGTAATGAAAAACTGTTTTTT. Its protein is CASSYGLGNEKLFF.

This rearrangement joins TRBV5-1 to TRBJ2-2, with 9 positions matching TRBD1. Germline assignment: CDR1 SGHRS and CDR2 YFSETQ. The CDR3 runs 15 residues. V shed 0 bases, J shed 6 bases, and the junction held 3 bases outside the gene matches. The CDR3 is CASSLGQGVSGELFF. The CDR3 coding sequence is TGCGCCAGCAGCTTGGGACAGGGGGTCTCCGGGGAGCTGTTTTTT.

The chain carries TRBV7-3 and TRBJ1-1; D might be TRBD1 (5 bases). Germline lookup yields CDR1 SGHTA and CDR2 FQGTGA. The CDR3 loop spans 15 amino acids. With 2 bases removed from V and 4 bases from J, the gap between germline ends came to 14 bases. DNA for the CDR3: TGTGCCAGCAGCTTAGAGCAGGGCCGTTCCACTGAAGCTTTCTTT. Amino acid sequence: CASSLEQGRSTEAFF. The complete variable domain, with remaining parts taken from reference TRBV7-3 and TRBJ1-1, reads GAGVSQTPSNKVTEKGKYVELRCDPISGHTALYWYRQSLGQGPEFLIYFQGTGAADDSGLPNDRFFAVRPEGSVSTLKIQRTERGDSAVYLCASSLEQGRSTEAFFGQGTRLTVV.

CDR3 in amino acids: CAISTTGENSPLHF. Written as DNA, the CDR3 is TGTGCCATCAGTACAACAGGGGAAAATTCACCCCTCCACTTT. The V and J genes are TRBV10-3 and TRBJ1-6; 7 bases fit TRBD1. The CDR3 has 14 residues. Germline values: CDR1 ENHRY, CDR2 SYGVKD. Trimming cost V 5 bases and J 7 bases; bases outside gene matches: 5.

The chain is built from TRBV18 and TRBJ2-3, with a weak D call TRBD2 (5 bases). V shed 3 bases and J shed 1 base, with 8 bases lying between them. Germline values: CDR1 KGHSH, CDR2 LQKENI. The CDR3 is 14 residues long. The CDR3 loop is CASSPLGGTDTQYF. CDR3 coding DNA: TGTGCCAGCTCACCGCTCGGGGGCACAGATACGCAGTATTTT.

This sequence joins TRBV6-5 and TRBJ2-1; D is unclear. The length of the CDR3 is 16 residues. Trimming took off 0 bases at V and 0 bases at J, with 9 bases between the two ends. Germline V gene data show CDR1 as MNHEY and CDR2 as SVGAGI. CDR3 region: CASSYSSLSSYNEQFF. CDR3 DNA sequence: TGTGCCAGCAGTTACTCAAGCTTAAGCTCCTACAATGAGCAGTTCTTC.

The chain has TRBV9 and TRBJ1-4; 9 bases fit TRBD1. Per germline, CDR1 SGDLS and CDR2 YYNGEE. The CDR3 runs 14 residues. V gave up 3 bases and J gave up 4 bases; unmatched junction bases: 1. CDR3 in DNA: TGTGCCAGCAGCGCGGACAGGGGTAATGAAAAACTGTTTTTT. Its protein product is CASSADRGNEKLFF.

This chain uses TRBV5-1 with TRBJ1-1; D ambiguous. Trimming took 0 bases from V and 0 from J, leaving 9 bases between them. CDR3 length: 15 amino acids. Germline V gene data show CDR1 as SGHRS and CDR2 as YFSETQ. In nucleotides, the CDR3 is TGCGCCAGCAGCTTGGCCAGGACTGTGAACACTGAAGCTTTCTTT. Translating gives CASSLARTVNTEAFF.

The chain links TRBV7-3 to TRBJ1-2; the match to TRBD1 covers 8 bases. Per germline, CDR1 SGHTA and CDR2 FQGTGA. The CDR3 length is 15 residues. With V trimmed by 0 bases and J by 5 bases, 5 bases remained unmatched. CDR3 residues: CASSLTGGQEYGYTF. CDR3 coding DNA: TGTGCCAGCAGCTTAACGGGGGGACAGGAGTATGGCTACACCTTC.

The chain recombines TRBV6-4 with TRBJ2-1; maybe TRBD2 (5 bases). The V and J ends lost 3 bases and 9 bases respectively, with 18 bases between them. The germline V gene has CDR1 MRHNA and CDR2 SNTAGT. The CDR3 loop spans 15 amino acids. The CDR3 loop reads CASSDSLGSAGEQFF. Written as DNA, the CDR3 is TGTGCCAGCAGTGATTCATTGGGTAGCGCGGGTGAGCAGTTCTTC.

V and J are TRBV11-3 and TRBJ2-2, with 13 positions matching TRBD2. Trimming at V came to 3 bases and at J to 7 bases, leaving 8 bases not matched to a gene. The CDR3 loop spans 17 amino acids. Germline V gives CDR1 SGHNT, CDR2 YENEEA. In DNA, the CDR3 is TGTGCCAGCAGCTTTAGGACTAGCGGGGGTCAAGGCGGGGAGCTGTTTTTT. It encodes CASSFRTSGGQGGELFF.

The chain combines TRBV6-5 with TRBJ2-1; TRBD2 matches 11 bases. J lost 6 bases, V lost 7 bases, and 8 bases had no gene match. Germline V CDR1 and CDR2: MNHEY, SVGAGI. This CDR3 has 15 amino acids. The chain's CDR3 is CASMPGTSGPNEQFF. In DNA form, the CDR3 reads TGTGCCAGCATGCCAGGGACTAGCGGACCCAATGAGCAGTTCTTC.

This chain links TRBV5-1 with TRBJ2-5, with 8 positions matching TRBD1. The CDR3 runs to 15 residues. Trimming removed 6 bases from V and 2 bases from J; junction bases left unmatched: 9. The germline V gene has CDR1 SGHRS and CDR2 YFSETQ. The CDR3 nucleotides are TGCGCCAGCAACACCCGACAGGGGCATCAAGAGACCCAGTACTTC. As protein: CASNTRQGHQETQYF.

The chain employs TRBV9 and TRBJ2-5, with 8 bases fitting TRBD2. The CDR3 is 18 residues long. The J segment lost 7 bases and the V segment lost 0 bases, leaving 17 bases of the junction unmatched. Germline CDR1 reads SGDLS; CDR2 reads YYNGEE. CDR3 protein: CASSVGSSGERIGGTQYF. CDR3 nucleotide sequence: TGTGCCAGCAGCGTAGGCAGTAGCGGGGAGCGGATCGGAGGGACCCAGTACTTC.

This chain links TRBV7-2 with TRBJ2-7; 11 positions agree with TRBD2. Losses at the gene ends were 1 base for V and 7 bases for J; bases not matched to a gene: 6. The germline V gene encodes CDR1 SGHTA and CDR2 FQGNSA. CDR3 size: 15 residues. This CDR3 is CASSLVSGGATEQYF. In DNA, the CDR3 is TGTGCCAGCAGCTTAGTTAGCGGGGGGGCGACTGAGCAGTACTTC.

The chain combines TRBV7-8 with TRBJ1-2; TRBD1 matches at 10 bases. Germline CDR1 SGHVS, CDR2 FQNEAQ. The CDR3 length is 14 residues. V lost 4 bases, J lost 3 bases, and 2 bases stayed unmatched. The CDR3 is CASSYGTGDYGYTF. In DNA form, the CDR3 reads TGTGCCAGCAGCTATGGGACAGGGGACTATGGCTACACCTTC.

This chain connects TRBV2 to TRBJ1-1; possibly TRBD1 for D (5 bases). Germline CDR1 reads SNHLY; CDR2 reads FYNNEI. V dropped 7 bases and J dropped 0 bases, with 12 bases sitting between them. This CDR3 has 14 amino acids. The CDR3 reads CASNLGGVNTEAFF. CDR3 bases: TGTGCCAGCAACCTGGGGGGAGTGAACACTGAAGCTTTCTTT.

CDR3 coding DNA: TGTGCCAGCAGCCCCCGACAGGGAGGCAATTCACCCCTCCACTTT. As protein: CASSPRQGGNSPLHF. The chain is built from TRBV7-9 and TRBJ1-6; 7 bases agree with TRBD1. CDR1 and CDR2 from the germline V gene are SEHNR and FQNEAQ (reference sequence). This CDR3 has 15 amino acids. Unmatched junction bases numbered 8, after V lost 5 bases and J lost 7 bases. Full variable domain (rest looked up from reference TRBV7-9 and TRBJ1-6): DTGVSQNPRHKITKRGQNVTFRCDPISEHNRLYWYRQTLGQGPEFLTYFQNEAQLEKSRLLSDRFSAERPKGSFSTLEIQRTEQGDSAMYLCASSPRQGGNSPLHFGNGTRLTVT.

The gene calls are TRBV6-5 and TRBJ1-2; TRBD1 aligns across 7 bases. CDR1 and CDR2 from the germline V gene are MNHEY and SVGAGI. This CDR3 spans 14 amino acids. Trimming took 5 bases from V and 6 from J; bases not matched to a gene: 9. CDR3 sequence reads: CASSQIQGLHGYTF. The CDR3 nucleotides read TGTGCCAGCAGTCAAATACAGGGGTTACATGGCTACACCTTC.

The V and J genes are TRBV6-5 and TRBJ1-2, with no clear D. The CDR3 is 15 residues long. V lost 2 bases, J lost 2 bases, and 12 bases lay in between. CDR1 is MNHEY and CDR2 is SVGAGI in the germline V gene. CDR3 amino acids: CASSYGIWQNYGYTF. CDR3 in DNA: TGTGCCAGCAGTTACGGTATCTGGCAGAACTATGGCTACACCTTC.